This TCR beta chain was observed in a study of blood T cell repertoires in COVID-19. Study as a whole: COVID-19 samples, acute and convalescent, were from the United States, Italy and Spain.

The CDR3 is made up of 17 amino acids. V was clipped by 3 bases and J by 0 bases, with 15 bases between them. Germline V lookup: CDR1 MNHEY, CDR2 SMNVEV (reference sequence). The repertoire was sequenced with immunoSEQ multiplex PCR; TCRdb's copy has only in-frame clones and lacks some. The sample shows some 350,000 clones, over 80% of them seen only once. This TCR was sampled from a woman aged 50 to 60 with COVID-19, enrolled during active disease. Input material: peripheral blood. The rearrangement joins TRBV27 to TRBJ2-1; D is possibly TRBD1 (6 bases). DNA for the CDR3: TGTGCCAGCAGTTTTGGTAGGGGGTCTAGCTCCTACAATGAGCAGTTCTTC. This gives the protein CASSFGRGSSSYNEQFF.